This is a list of T cell receptor beta chains from one sample in a study of a mutant IDH1 vaccine in newly diagnosed glioma. No antigen has been assigned to these receptors. Only in-frame clones appear in the TCRdb table, and some are missing; sequencing was by immunoSEQ multiplex PCR. The top ten hold 2.2% of the sample, which has fewer than 45,000 clones, 84% seen once. The sequencing here drew on PBMCs, taken from a glioma patient whose treatment included an IDH1 peptide vaccine. Receptor source: a man aged 35 to 55 with glioma. Each CDR3 is given with its conserved first and last residue. The order of the fields is CDR3 protein, V gene, CDR3 length, J gene.

CDR3 protein: CATSRDQGQSEAFF
V gene: TRBV15
CDR3 length: 14
J gene: TRBJ1-1

CDR3 protein: CASSTGGFNTEAFF
V gene: TRBV19
CDR3 length: 14
J gene: TRBJ1-1

CDR3 protein: CASSIEPGFPPHEQYF
V gene: TRBV19
CDR3 length: 16
J gene: TRBJ2-7

CDR3 protein: CASNRQGTDTQYF
V gene: TRBV5-8
CDR3 length: 13
J gene: TRBJ2-3

CDR3 protein: CASSYRGYGYTF
V gene: TRBV5-5
CDR3 length: 12
J gene: TRBJ1-2

CDR3 protein: CASSRGMGYGYTF
V gene: TRBV6-5
CDR3 length: 13
J gene: TRBJ1-2

CDR3 protein: CASTGEGRRYTEAFF
V gene: TRBV6-1
CDR3 length: 15
J gene: TRBJ1-1

CDR3 protein: CAWVLGGNQYF
V gene: TRBV30
CDR3 length: 11
J gene: TRBJ2-4

CDR3 protein: CASSPTGTGSYEQYF
V gene: TRBV11-2
CDR3 length: 15
J gene: TRBJ2-7

CDR3 protein: CASSRQGAKDEQYF
V gene: TRBV9
CDR3 length: 14
J gene: TRBJ2-7

CDR3 protein: CASSQDRGQGYEQYF
V gene: TRBV4-3
CDR3 length: 15
J gene: TRBJ2-7

CDR3 protein: CASSEGTGAGANVLTF
V gene: TRBV2
CDR3 length: 16
J gene: TRBJ2-6

CDR3 protein: CASSLGQRVNYGYTF
V gene: TRBV7-2
CDR3 length: 15
J gene: TRBJ1-2

CDR3 protein: CASSPRVRESNQPQHF
V gene: TRBV7-3
CDR3 length: 16
J gene: TRBJ1-5

CDR3 protein: CASSFEPTGELFF
V gene: TRBV7-3
CDR3 length: 13
J gene: TRBJ2-2

CDR3 protein: CAGLGGYGYTF
V gene: TRBV6-5
CDR3 length: 11
J gene: TRBJ1-2

CDR3 protein: CASSQVVTNTQYF
V gene: TRBV14
CDR3 length: 13
J gene: TRBJ2-3

CDR3 protein: CASSKLDSYEQYF
V gene: TRBV6-5
CDR3 length: 13
J gene: TRBJ2-7

CDR3 protein: CASSAPGRSSYNEQFF
V gene: TRBV27
CDR3 length: 16
J gene: TRBJ2-1

CDR3 protein: CASSRESGRGSSGNTIYF
V gene: TRBV4-2
CDR3 length: 18
J gene: TRBJ1-3

CDR3 protein: CASSQERGIAKNIQYF
V gene: TRBV4-1
CDR3 length: 16
J gene: TRBJ2-4

CDR3 protein: CASSLAWVRETPTDTQYF
V gene: TRBV7-9
CDR3 length: 18
J gene: TRBJ2-3

CDR3 protein: CASSPLGRARDEKLFF
V gene: TRBV28
CDR3 length: 16
J gene: TRBJ1-4

CDR3 protein: CASSLGQGLSTGELFF
V gene: TRBV9
CDR3 length: 16
J gene: TRBJ2-2

CDR3 protein: CASRSRDRDHETQYF
V gene: TRBV2
CDR3 length: 15
J gene: TRBJ2-5

CDR3 protein: CASISGRGYEQYF
V gene: TRBV6-1
CDR3 length: 13
J gene: TRBJ2-7

CDR3 protein: CSVALAGVVRTGELFF
V gene: TRBV29-1
CDR3 length: 16
J gene: TRBJ2-2

CDR3 protein: CASSLGYEQYF
V gene: TRBV5-1
CDR3 length: 11
J gene: TRBJ2-7